This TCR beta chain was recovered during a study of CD8 T cells in Susac syndrome. CD8+ and CD4+ T cells from blood underwent TCR beta sequencing, which was carried out in a high-throughput format. TEMRA cells were FACS-enriched, and CD8+ and CD4+ T cells were isolated negatively. RNA, at roughly 0.5 to 1 ug, was reverse transcribed with random hexamers. Amplification of TCR beta CDR3 across 54 Vbeta and 13 Jbeta was performed with immunoSEQ multiplex PCR. TCRdb re-analysed the immunoSEQ multiplex PCR reads in MiXCR, keeping a single row per CDR3 protein. There are approximately 270,000 distinct CDR3 sequences in the sample; 80% to 95% occur only once, and 0.065% to 0.075% lies in the top ten. V was pared by 1 base and J by 4 bases, with 4 bases of the junction left unmatched. Germline lookup yields CDR1 LGHNT and CDR2 FRNRAP. There are 16 residues in the CDR3.

The clonotype originates from a human donor with multiple sclerosis. The material sequenced was CD4+ T cells from PBMCs. The rearrangement uses TRBV12-5 and TRBJ2-3, with 11 bases aligning to TRBD2. For the CDR3, the DNA is TGTGCTAGTGGTTTGGGTAGCGGGAGGGCCCCAGATACGCAGTATTTT. Its protein product is CASGLGSGRAPDTQYF.